This TCR beta chain comes out of a study of CD8 T cells in Susac syndrome. Background on the study: At blood draw, Susac syndrome patients were therapy-naive, on corticosteroids, or on intravenous immunoglobulin alone.

Reverse transcription of 0.5 to 1 ug RNA was performed with random hexamers. TCR beta CDR3 was amplified by immunoSEQ multiplex PCR. This amplification extended across 54 Vbeta and 13 Jbeta segments. TCRdb redid the calling of the immunoSEQ multiplex PCR reads with MiXCR, one entry per CDR3 protein. This sample carries approximately 80,000 distinct CDR3 sequences, approximately 93% of them seen once, and the ten largest clones take 0.5% to 0.65%. Patients with Susac syndrome showed fulfilment of recently defined diagnostic criteria for definite or probable disease. Germline V CDR1 and CDR2: LNHNV, YYDKDF (reference sequence). The CDR3 is made up of 14 amino acids. The V and J ends lost 3 bases and 7 bases respectively, with 13 bases between them.

This clonotype was obtained from a human donor with Susac syndrome. This chain links TRBV15 with TRBJ2-1, with D maybe TRBD1 (6 bases). The sequenced material came from CD8+ T cells from PBMCs. The CDR3 loop is CATSSPSRGNEQFF. CDR3 nucleotides: TGTGCCACCAGCAGCCCTTCAAGGGGGAATGAGCAGTTCTTC.